This T cell receptor (beta chain) was profiled in a study of cytomegalovirus exposure and HLA in healthy donors. The CDR3 is made up of 12 amino acids. V shed 2 bases and J shed 6 bases, with 8 bases lying between them. Looked up from germline, CDR1 is SGHRS and CDR2 is YFSETQ. Primers: 60 Vbeta forward and 13 Jbeta reverse. Method: immunoSEQ multiplex PCR; TCRdb's copy keeps in-frame clones and lacks some. The table includes around 200,000 clones, roughly 79% detected once. This clone was seen a single time. This chain uses TRBV5-1 with TRBJ1-2; D is ambiguous. The specimen sequenced was PBMCs. This TCR was recovered from a woman in her thirties or forties in good health and CMV-seronegative. CDR3 sequence reads: CASSFPHDGYTF. The CDR3 DNA is TGCGCCAGCAGCTTTCCACACGATGGCTACACCTTC.